This T cell receptor beta chain was recovered during a study of glioma-infiltrating T cells after dendritic cell vaccination. The table came from immunoSEQ multiplex PCR; TCRdb's copy has only in-frame clones and leaves some out. This table holds approximately 90,000 clones, over 75% found once. The CDR3 loop spans 12 amino acids. The V gene lost 2 bases and the J gene lost 8 bases, with 9 bases spanning the gap. CDR1 MRHNA and CDR2 SNTAGT come from the germline V gene. This clone has a single count. The input for sequencing was blood, taken before dendritic cell vaccination. This receptor was obtained from a human donor with glioblastoma. This chain links TRBV6-4 with TRBJ1-2, with D perhaps matching TRBD1 (6 bases). The CDR3 reads CASSDTGTGYTF. Here the CDR3 DNA reads TGTGCCAGCAGTGACACAGGGACCGGCTACACCTTC.